These 32 T cell receptor beta chains came from one sample sequenced in a study of OX40 agonist ivuxolimab in advanced cancers. Library creation used the immunoSEQ multiplex PCR assay. Held by TCRdb, this immuneACCESS table contains in-frame sequences only and omits some clones. Under half of the omission traces to an unresolved V gene where checked; the cause of the rest is unknown. The sample table shows 55,000 to 65,000 clones, and 80% to 90% are seen once. In total, the top ten clones hold under 0.8% of the sample. The sample here was CD4+ or CD8+ T cells sorted from blood, taken in a trial of the OX40 agonist ivuxolimab. The receptors stem from an adult with an advanced solid tumor such as melanoma, head and neck, liver or kidney cancer.

This rearrangement joins TRBV7-6 to TRBJ2-7; a possible D gene is TRBD2 (6 bases). Germline CDR1 is SGHVS and CDR2 is FNYEAQ. V shed 5 bases and J shed 2 bases, with 16 bases lying between them. The CDR3 sequence is 15 residues long. DNA of the CDR3: TGTGCCAGCAGCCCCTCTCCGGGACTCCCCTACGAGCAGTACTTC. Its protein product is CASSPSPGLPYEQYF.

The chain uses TRBV14 and TRBJ1-5; no clear D gene. V was cut by 2 bases and J by 7 bases, with 9 bases left in between. Germline CDR1 is SGHDN and CDR2 is FVKESK. The CDR3 is made up of 13 amino acids. CDR3 protein: CASSQNQDQPQHF. The CDR3 region has the DNA TGTGCCAGCAGCCAAAATCAGGACCAGCCCCAGCATTTT.

V usage is TRBV7-2 and J usage is TRBJ2-1; maybe TRBD2 (5 bases). This CDR3 is 16 amino acids long. Germline V CDR1 and CDR2: SGHTA, FQGNSA. V was cut by 5 bases and J by 2 bases, with 16 bases left in between. This CDR3 reads CASSTRRTPTYNEQFF. CDR3 DNA sequence: TGTGCCAGCAGCACGCGGAGGACCCCGACCTACAATGAGCAGTTCTTC.

The chain recombines TRBV19 with TRBJ2-7; D remains unclear. The CDR3 has 14 residues. CDR1 is LNHDA, CDR2 SQIVND, per germline (reference sequence). The V gene lost 3 bases and the J gene lost 2 bases, with 11 bases spanning the gap. The CDR3 coding sequence is TGTGCCAGTAGTATCCATACGTCCCCCTACGAGCAGTACTTC. Protein: CASSIHTSPYEQYF.

The J gene is TRBJ1-4, the V gene TRBV29-1, with D possibly being TRBD1 (5 bases). This CDR3 is built from 10 residues. Germline loops: CDR1 SQVTM, CDR2 ANQGSEA. V was shortened by 6 bases and J by 6 bases, with 5 bases between the two germline ends. The CDR3 sequence: CSVGDEKLFF. In DNA form, the CDR3 reads TGCAGCGTGGGGGATGAAAAACTGTTTTTT.

This chain connects TRBV5-4 to TRBJ1-2; the D is unclear. The CDR3 length is 13 residues. V was pared by 0 bases and J by 10 bases, with 13 bases between. From germline, CDR1 is SGHNT and CDR2 YYREEE (reference sequence). The CDR3 region has the DNA TGTGCCAGCAGCTTGGAAGTTCACGGGGTCTACACCTTC. This gives the protein CASSLEVHGVYTF. Combining the CDR3 with reference TRBV5-4 and TRBJ1-2 gives the whole variable domain ETGVTQSPTHLIKTRGQQVTLRCSSQSGHNTVSWYQQALGQGPQFIFQYYREEENGRGNFPPRFSGLQFPNYSSELNVNALELDDSALYLCASSLEVHGVYTFGSGTRLTVV.

J is TRBJ2-4 and V is TRBV5-4; maybe TRBD2 (5 bases). Germline V gene sequence: CDR1 SGHNT, CDR2 YYREEE (reference sequence). The CDR3 runs to 14 residues. Trimming took off 2 bases at V and 0 bases at J, with 6 bases between the two ends. CDR3 nucleotides: TGTGCCAGCAGCTTTAGCGCAGCCAAAAACATTCAGTACTTC. Its translation is CASSFSAAKNIQYF.

This chain joins TRBV7-9 and TRBJ2-3, with D perhaps matching TRBD1 (5 bases). The CDR3 runs 16 residues. Germline V gives CDR1 SEHNR, CDR2 FQNEAQ (reference sequence). Trimming cost V 5 bases and J 1 base, with 16 bases left between them. CDR3 coding DNA: TGTGCCAGCAGCCCCAAGGGTCAGGGTGGCACAGATACGCAGTATTTT. The encoded protein is CASSPKGQGGTDTQYF.

In DNA, the CDR3 is TGCAGTGCGCCCCGCCAAGAGACCCAGTACTTC. It codes for CSAPRQETQYF. The chain joins TRBV20-1 to TRBJ2-5; D call uncertain. Germline V gives CDR1 DFQATT, CDR2 SNEGSKA (reference sequence). The CDR3 covers 11 residues. Trimming shortened V by 6 bases and J by 1 base, and 6 bases separated the two germline ends.

This clone is a singleton in its sample. The chain is built from TRBV5-1 and TRBJ2-3; D remains ambiguous. V gave up 1 base and J gave up 5 bases, with 5 bases separating them. The CDR3 has 12 residues. Germline CDR1 SGHRS, CDR2 YFSETQ. CDR3 in amino acids: CASSLTQDTQYF. For the CDR3, the DNA is TGCGCCAGCAGCTTGACCCAAGATACGCAGTATTTT.

In its sample, this clone was seen a few times. The chain is built from TRBV4-2 and TRBJ2-7; tentative D call: TRBD2 (5 bases). Germline V gives CDR1 LGHNA, CDR2 YNFKEQ. Trimming removed 6 bases at V and 5 bases at J, with 20 bases between. The CDR3 covers 15 residues. The CDR3 DNA reads as TGTGCCAGCAGTCAGATAGTGGGAGTTGGAAACGAGCAGTACTTC. Translating it yields CASSQIVGVGNEQYF.

This chain links TRBV5-8 with TRBJ2-7; unclear D gene. CDR1 is SGHTS and CDR2 is YDEGEE in the germline V gene. This CDR3 has 12 amino acids. With 4 bases removed from V and 0 bases from J, the gap between germline ends came to 5 bases. The CDR3 is CASSLHSYEQYF. CDR3 coding DNA: TGTGCCAGCAGCCTCCACTCCTACGAGCAGTACTTC.

This sequence joins TRBV11-2 and TRBJ2-1; D ambiguous. This CDR3 has 13 amino acids. Germline V gene lookup returns CDR1 SGHAT and CDR2 FQNNGV. Trimming removed 1 base at V and 10 bases at J, with 11 bases between. The CDR3 DNA reads as TGTGCCAGCAGCTTAGTCTTCGCCATGGAGCAGTTCTTC. Translating gives CASSLVFAMEQFF.

This chain joins TRBV19 and TRBJ2-2; TRBD2 matches at 8 bases. The CDR3 has 15 amino acids. Looked up from germline, CDR1 is LNHDA and CDR2 is SQIVND (reference sequence). V lost 7 bases, J lost 1 base, and 5 bases stayed unmatched. The CDR3 DNA reads TGTGCCAGTACCCTCCGGGGGGGGAACACCGGGGAGCTGTTTTTT. As protein: CASTLRGGNTGELFF.

The chain links TRBV6-6 to TRBJ2-7; D may be TRBD1 or TRBD2 (5 bases each). This CDR3 is built from 11 residues. CDR1 is MNHNY, CDR2 SVGAGI, per germline (reference sequence). The V end lost 6 bases, the J end lost 7 bases, and 10 bases lay between the germline ends. The CDR3 reads CASSSWGEQYF. Here the CDR3 DNA reads TGTGCCAGCAGCTCCTGGGGGGAGCAGTACTTC.

The gene calls are TRBV9 and TRBJ2-3; the D is unclear. The CDR3 is made up of 16 amino acids. Deletions cut 3 bases from V and 0 bases from J, with 14 bases between. Germline CDR1 and CDR2: SGDLS and YYNGEE. The CDR3 reads CASSARAVPSTDTQYF. The CDR3, as DNA: TGTGCCAGCAGCGCTCGCGCTGTTCCTAGCACAGATACGCAGTATTTT.

The CDR3 DNA is TGTGCCAGCAGTCAGGACAGCCGCAATCAGCCCCAGCATTTT. It codes for CASSQDSRNQPQHF. The chain is built from TRBV6-1 and TRBJ1-5; D is perhaps TRBD1 (6 bases). CDR1 is MNHNS, CDR2 SASEGT, per germline. The CDR3 sequence is 14 residues long. V lost 5 bases and J lost 2, with 10 bases in between.

This rearrangement joins TRBV4-1 to TRBJ2-5; D is undetermined. CDR3 length equals 15 residues. Germline V gene sequence: CDR1 MGHRA, CDR2 YSYEKL. Trimming removed 0 bases at V and 3 bases at J, with 11 bases between. CDR3 in DNA: TGCGCCAGCAGCCAAGATCCCGGCTGGGAAGAGACCCAGTACTTC. Its protein product is CASSQDPGWEETQYF.

This clone was counted a few times. Here the CDR3 DNA reads TGCGCCAGCAGCTATTTCGACCGGCGGGAGCAGTACTTC. Its translation is CASSYFDRREQYF. The genes are TRBV5-1 and TRBJ2-7, with D unresolved. The CDR3 has 13 amino acids. The ends were cut back, 3 bases at V and 7 bases at J, with 14 bases in the middle. Germline-derived CDR1 and CDR2 are SGHRS and YFSETQ. The full variable domain, completed using reference TRBV5-1 and TRBJ2-7, is KAGVTQTPRYLIKTRGQQVTLSCSPISGHRSVSWYQQTPGQGLQFLFEYFSETQRNKGNFPGRFSGRQFSNSRSEMNVSTLELGDSALYLCASSYFDRREQYFGPGTRLTVT.

V gene TRBV7-2 combines with J gene TRBJ2-1; TRBD2 matches at 12 bases. The CDR3 runs to 14 residues. Germline V lookup: CDR1 SGHTA, CDR2 FQGNSA. V shed 5 bases, J shed 9 bases, and the junction held 5 bases outside the gene matches. CDR3 loop: CASSRLAGVGEQFF. The CDR3 DNA reads TGTGCCAGCAGCCGACTAGCGGGAGTAGGTGAGCAGTTCTTC.

The rearrangement links TRBV4-2 to TRBJ2-2; 11 nucleotides align to TRBD2. Germline V lookup: CDR1 LGHNA, CDR2 YNFKEQ. With 2 bases clipped from V and 1 base from J, the junction kept 3 bases outside the gene matches. The CDR3 is 17 residues long. The CDR3: CASSQPGLAENTGELFF. DNA for the CDR3: TGTGCCAGCAGCCAACCGGGACTAGCGGAGAACACCGGGGAGCTGTTTTTT.

V gene TRBV27 combines with J gene TRBJ2-7; D may be TRBD1 or TRBD2 (5 bases each). Germline assignment: CDR1 MNHEY and CDR2 SMNVEV (reference sequence). This CDR3 region has 13 residues. The germline V and J ends were trimmed by 6 bases and 3 bases, with 12 bases remaining between them. This CDR3 reads CASRGEPYYEQYF. For the CDR3, the DNA is TGTGCCAGCAGGGGGGAACCGTACTACGAGCAGTACTTC.

V usage is TRBV5-1 and J usage is TRBJ1-1; D unresolved. Germline V lookup: CDR1 SGHRS, CDR2 YFSETQ. The CDR3 is 14 amino acids. V shed 0 bases and J shed 1 base, with 7 bases lying between them. The CDR3 coding sequence is TGCGCCAGCAGCTTGGTAAGACCGAACACTGAAGCTTTCTTT. Protein: CASSLVRPNTEAFF.

This chain connects TRBV13 to TRBJ1-6; D is perhaps TRBD1 (6 bases). Germline CDR1 is PRHDT and CDR2 is FYEKMQ (reference sequence). V dropped 5 bases and J dropped 8 bases, with 13 bases sitting between them. The CDR3 sequence is 14 residues long. The CDR3 spells CASSRGQQDSPLHF. The CDR3 DNA follows: TGTGCCAGCAGCCGGGGACAACAGGATTCACCCCTCCACTTT.

The genes are TRBV28 and TRBJ1-2; TRBD1 matches 7 bases. This CDR3 is built from 15 residues. Germline values: CDR1 MDHEN, CDR2 SYDVKM. V shed 4 bases and J 3 bases; nucleotides not matched to a gene: 8. Here the CDR3 DNA reads TGTGCCAGCAGTTCGACAGGGATTAAGGACTATGGCTACACCTTC. Translated: CASSSTGIKDYGYTF.

The V gene is TRBV12-1, the J gene TRBJ2-7; whether TRBD2, the table's D call, matches the DNA was not checked. TRBV12-1 constitutes a pseudogene. The CDR3 is 14 residues long. CDR3 sequence: CASIPSGVSYEQYF. CDR3 sequence (DNA): TGTGCCAGCATCCCTAGCGGGGTCTCCTACGAGCAGTACTTC.

J is TRBJ1-5 and V is TRBV6-6; 8 bases map to TRBD1. This CDR3 spans 14 amino acids. The V gene end was trimmed by 7 bases and the J gene end by 2 bases; junction bases not matched to a gene: 4. Germline V gene lookup returns CDR1 MNHNY and CDR2 SVGAGI (reference sequence). Here the CDR3 reads CASTSGGGNQPQHF. The CDR3, as DNA: TGTGCCAGCACTTCAGGGGGCGGCAATCAGCCCCAGCATTTT.

The J gene is TRBJ2-4, the V gene TRBV5-1; the match to TRBD1 covers 10 bases. The CDR3 totals 15 residues. V shed 3 bases and J 3 bases; nucleotides not matched to a gene: 3. CDR1 and CDR2 (germline): SGHRS, YFSETQ. CDR3 in amino acids: CASSSGQGDKNIQYF. The CDR3 DNA reads as TGCGCCAGCAGCTCCGGACAGGGGGACAAAAACATTCAGTACTTC.

This chain connects TRBV5-4 to TRBJ2-5; perhaps TRBD2 as D (5 bases). The germline V gene has CDR1 SGHNT and CDR2 YYREEE (reference sequence). The CDR3 spans 14 residues. With 4 bases removed from V and 5 bases from J, the gap between germline ends came to 15 bases. CDR3 residues: CASSGPRDLETQYF. CDR3 nucleotide sequence: TGTGCCAGCAGCGGACCCCGGGATCTGGAGACCCAGTACTTC.

The count of this clone is one. This chain's CDR3 is CASSLAPAGRNNEQFF. The CDR3 nucleotides read TGCGCCAGCAGCTTGGCCCCCGCGGGGCGGAACAATGAGCAGTTCTTC. V is TRBV5-1 and J is TRBJ2-1, with D tentatively TRBD2 (6 bases). The ends were cut back, 0 bases at V and 5 bases at J, with 15 bases in the middle. The CDR3 runs 16 residues. Germline CDR1 reads SGHRS; CDR2 reads YFSETQ.

CDR3 sequence reads: CASSPRDYNEQFF. DNA for the CDR3: TGTGCCAGCTCACCACGTGACTACAATGAGCAGTTCTTC. The rearrangement uses TRBV18 and TRBJ2-1; no clear D gene. V dropped 1 base and J dropped 3 bases, with 4 bases sitting between them. This CDR3 spans 13 amino acids. Germline CDR1 and CDR2: KGHSH and LQKENI. The complete variable domain, with remaining parts taken from reference TRBV18 and TRBJ2-1, reads NAGVMQNPRHLVRRRGQEARLRCSPMKGHSHVYWYRQLPEEGLKFMVYLQKENIIDESGMPKERFSAEFPKEGPSILRIQQVVRGDSAAYFCASSPRDYNEQFFGPGTRLTVL.

The gene calls are TRBV7-2 and TRBJ2-5; 11 nucleotides line up with TRBD2. The germline gives CDR1 SGHTA, CDR2 FQGNSA. V was pared by 5 bases and J by 5 bases, with 10 bases of the junction left unmatched. This CDR3 is 16 amino acids long. The CDR3 DNA reads as TGTGCCAGCAGCCCCCCTAGCGGGAGGATGGGGGAGACCCAGTACTTC. This gives the protein CASSPPSGRMGETQYF.